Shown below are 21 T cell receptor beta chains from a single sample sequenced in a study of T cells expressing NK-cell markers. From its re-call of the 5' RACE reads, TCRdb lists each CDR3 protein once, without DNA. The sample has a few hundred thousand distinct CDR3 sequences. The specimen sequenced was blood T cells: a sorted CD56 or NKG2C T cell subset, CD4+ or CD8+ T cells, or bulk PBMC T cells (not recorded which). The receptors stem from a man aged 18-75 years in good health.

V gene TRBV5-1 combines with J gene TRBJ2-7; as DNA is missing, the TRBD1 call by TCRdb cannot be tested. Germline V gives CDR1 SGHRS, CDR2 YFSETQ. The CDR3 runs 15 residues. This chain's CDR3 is CASSLTRGVRNEQYF.

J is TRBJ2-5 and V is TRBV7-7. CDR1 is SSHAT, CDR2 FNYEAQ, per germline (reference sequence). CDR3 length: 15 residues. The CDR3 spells CASSRRIDSQETQYF.

The CDR3 region is CASSLKGLTDQFF. The chain has TRBV27 and TRBJ2-1; the TCRdb call, TRBD1, lacks DNA for checking. Germline lookup yields CDR1 MNHEY and CDR2 SMNVEV (reference sequence). The CDR3 extends over 13 amino acids.

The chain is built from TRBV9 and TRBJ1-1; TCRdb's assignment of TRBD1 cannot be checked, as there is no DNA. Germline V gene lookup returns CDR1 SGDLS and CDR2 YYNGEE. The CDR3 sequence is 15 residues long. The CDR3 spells CASSPLTGEFHEAFF.

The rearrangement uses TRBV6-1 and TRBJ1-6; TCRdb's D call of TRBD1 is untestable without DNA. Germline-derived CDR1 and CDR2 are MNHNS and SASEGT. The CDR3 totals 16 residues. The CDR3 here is CASSPGTGGVDSPLHF.

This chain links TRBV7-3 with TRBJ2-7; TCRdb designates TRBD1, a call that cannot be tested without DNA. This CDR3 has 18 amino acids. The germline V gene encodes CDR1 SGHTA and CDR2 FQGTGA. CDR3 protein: CASSLNLGGQKYSYEQYF.

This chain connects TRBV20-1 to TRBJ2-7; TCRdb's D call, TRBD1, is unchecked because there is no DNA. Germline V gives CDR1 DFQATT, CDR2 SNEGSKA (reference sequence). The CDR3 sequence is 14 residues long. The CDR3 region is CSAIGHRSSYEQYF.

This chain's CDR3 is CASSFRERGGTDTQYF. The rearrangement links TRBV7-9 to TRBJ2-3; TCRdb picks TRBD2, but there is no DNA to check that call. The germline CDR1 and CDR2 sequences are SEHNR and FQNEAQ (reference sequence). CDR3 length equals 16 residues.

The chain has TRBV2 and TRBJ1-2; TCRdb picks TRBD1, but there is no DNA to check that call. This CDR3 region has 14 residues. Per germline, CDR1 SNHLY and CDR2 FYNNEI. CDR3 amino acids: CASSGQGKGRSYTF.

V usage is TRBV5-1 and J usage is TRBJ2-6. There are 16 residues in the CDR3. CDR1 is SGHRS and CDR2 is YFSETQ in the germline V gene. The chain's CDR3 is CASSQLRNSGANVLTF.

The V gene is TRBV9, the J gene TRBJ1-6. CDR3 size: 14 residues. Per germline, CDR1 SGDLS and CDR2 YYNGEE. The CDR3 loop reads CASSVYSYNSPLHF.

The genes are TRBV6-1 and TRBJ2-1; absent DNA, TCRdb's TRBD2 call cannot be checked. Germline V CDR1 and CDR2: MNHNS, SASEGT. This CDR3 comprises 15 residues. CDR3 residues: CASQKTGLAANEQFF.

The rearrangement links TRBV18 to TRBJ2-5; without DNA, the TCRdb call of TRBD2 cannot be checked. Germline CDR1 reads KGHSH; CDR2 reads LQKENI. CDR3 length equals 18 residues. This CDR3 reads CASSLPGLAVSRAETQYF.

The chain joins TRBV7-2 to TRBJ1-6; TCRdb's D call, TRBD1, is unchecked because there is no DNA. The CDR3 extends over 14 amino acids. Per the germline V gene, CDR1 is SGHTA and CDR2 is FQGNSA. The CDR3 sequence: CASSLSWTTQTLHF.

This CDR3 reads CAISVGSEQFF. The genes are TRBV10-3 and TRBJ2-1. The length of the CDR3 is 11 residues. CDR1 is ENHRY, CDR2 SYGVKD, per germline.

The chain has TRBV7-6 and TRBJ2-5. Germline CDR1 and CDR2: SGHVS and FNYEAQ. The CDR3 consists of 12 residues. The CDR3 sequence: CASSPWGETQYF.

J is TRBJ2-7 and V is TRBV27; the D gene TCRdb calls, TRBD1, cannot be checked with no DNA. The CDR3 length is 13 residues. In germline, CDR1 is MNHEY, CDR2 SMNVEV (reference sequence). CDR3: CASSAGTRVGQYF.

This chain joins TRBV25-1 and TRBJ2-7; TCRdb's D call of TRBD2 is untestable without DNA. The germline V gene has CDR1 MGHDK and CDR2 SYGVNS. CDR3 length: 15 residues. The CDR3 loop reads CASSATEGRAYEQYF.

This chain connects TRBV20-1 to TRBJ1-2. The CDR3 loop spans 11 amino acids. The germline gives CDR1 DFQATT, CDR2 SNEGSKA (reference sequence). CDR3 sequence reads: CSATEFYGYTF.

CDR3 loop: CASRTSGEETQYF. J is TRBJ2-5 and V is TRBV6-8; TCRdb outputs TRBD2, but without DNA this stays unchecked. The CDR3 is 13 residues long. Germline CDR1 reads MNHGY; CDR2 reads SAAAGT.

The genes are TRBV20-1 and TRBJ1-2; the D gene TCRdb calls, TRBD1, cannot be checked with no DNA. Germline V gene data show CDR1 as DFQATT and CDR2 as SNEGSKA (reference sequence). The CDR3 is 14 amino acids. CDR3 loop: CSASEGGGVVRYTF.